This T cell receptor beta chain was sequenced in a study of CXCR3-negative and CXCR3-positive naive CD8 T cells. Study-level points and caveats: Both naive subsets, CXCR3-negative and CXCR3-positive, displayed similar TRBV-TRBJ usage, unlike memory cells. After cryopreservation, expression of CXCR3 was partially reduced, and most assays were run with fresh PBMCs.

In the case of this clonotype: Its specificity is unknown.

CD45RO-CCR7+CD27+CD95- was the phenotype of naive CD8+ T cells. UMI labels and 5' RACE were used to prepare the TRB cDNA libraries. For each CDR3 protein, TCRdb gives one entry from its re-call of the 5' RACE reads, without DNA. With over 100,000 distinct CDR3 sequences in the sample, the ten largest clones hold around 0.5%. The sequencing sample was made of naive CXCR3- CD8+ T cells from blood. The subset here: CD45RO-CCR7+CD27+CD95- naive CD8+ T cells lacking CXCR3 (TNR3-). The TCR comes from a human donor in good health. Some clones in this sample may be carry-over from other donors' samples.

CDR3 sequence reads: CSVVGGSTEAFF. The rearrangement joins TRBV29-1 to TRBJ1-1; TCRdb designates TRBD1, a call that cannot be tested without DNA. Germline V CDR1 and CDR2: SQVTM, ANQGSEA. The CDR3 has 12 amino acids. Combining the CDR3 with reference TRBV29-1 and TRBJ1-1 gives the whole variable domain SAVISQKPSRDICQRGTSLTIQCQVDSQVTMMFWYRQQPGQSLTLIATANQGSEATYESGFVIDKFPISRPNLTFSTLTVSNMSPEDSSIYLCSVVGGSTEAFFGQGTRLTVV.